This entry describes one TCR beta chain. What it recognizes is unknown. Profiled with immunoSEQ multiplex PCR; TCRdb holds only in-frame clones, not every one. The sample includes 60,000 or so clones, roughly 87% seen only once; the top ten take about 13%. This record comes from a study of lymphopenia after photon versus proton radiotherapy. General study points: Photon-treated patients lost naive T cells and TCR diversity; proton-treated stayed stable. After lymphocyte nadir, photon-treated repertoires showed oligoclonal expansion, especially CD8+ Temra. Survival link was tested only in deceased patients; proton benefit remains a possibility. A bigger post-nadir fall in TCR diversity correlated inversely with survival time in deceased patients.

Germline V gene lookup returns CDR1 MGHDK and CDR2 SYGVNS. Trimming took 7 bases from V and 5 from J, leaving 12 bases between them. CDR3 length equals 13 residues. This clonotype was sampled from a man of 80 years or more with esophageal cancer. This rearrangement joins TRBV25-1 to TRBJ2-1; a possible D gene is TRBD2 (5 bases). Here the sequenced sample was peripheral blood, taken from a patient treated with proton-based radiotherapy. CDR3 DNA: TGTGCCAGCATAGGAGGACTTAACAATGAGCAGTTCTTC. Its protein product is CASIGGLNNEQFF.